This T cell receptor (beta chain) comes out of a study of cytomegalovirus exposure and HLA in healthy donors. Overall study results and limits: Later work associated over 15,000 TCR beta sequences with HLA alleles at 0.05 false discovery rate. The authors later found most CMV-associated TCR beta chains appeared HLA-restricted.

With respect to this clone: Its antigen is not identified.

PCR amplification relied on 60 Vbeta primers (plus 13 Jbeta primers). Assay: immunoSEQ multiplex PCR; the TCRdb copy retains only in-frame clones and omits some. The sample lists about 170,000 clones; 73% were seen once. The germline V gene encodes CDR1 SEHNR and CDR2 FQNEAQ (reference sequence). V was pared by 1 base and J by 8 bases, with 8 bases between. This CDR3 contains 12 residues. The TCR sequence derives from a woman aged 18-29 years in good health and CMV-seropositive. The rearrangement links TRBV7-9 to TRBJ1-2; D unresolved. Sequencing input: PBMCs. CDR3 in DNA: TGTGCCAGCAGCTTAGGGAGTTTGGGCTACACCTTC. Translation: CASSLGSLGYTF.